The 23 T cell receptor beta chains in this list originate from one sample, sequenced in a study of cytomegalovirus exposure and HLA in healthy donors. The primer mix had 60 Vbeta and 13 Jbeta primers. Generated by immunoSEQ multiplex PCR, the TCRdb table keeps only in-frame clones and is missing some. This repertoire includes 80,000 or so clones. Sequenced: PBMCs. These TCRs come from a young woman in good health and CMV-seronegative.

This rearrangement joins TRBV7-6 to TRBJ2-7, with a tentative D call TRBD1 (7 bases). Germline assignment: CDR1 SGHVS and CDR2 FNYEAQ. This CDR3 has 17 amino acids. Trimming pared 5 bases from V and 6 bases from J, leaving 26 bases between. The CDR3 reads CASSPYRSDHQGGEQYF. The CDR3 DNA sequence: TGTGCCAGCAGCCCATATCGCTCAGACCACCAGGGGGGCGAGCAGTACTTC.

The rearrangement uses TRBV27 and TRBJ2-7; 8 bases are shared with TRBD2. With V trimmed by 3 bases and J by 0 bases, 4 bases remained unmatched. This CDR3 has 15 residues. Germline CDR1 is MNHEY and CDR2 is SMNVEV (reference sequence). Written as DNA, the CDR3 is TGTGCCAGCAGTTTTGGGCGGGGGGTCTCCTACGAGCAGTACTTC. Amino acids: CASSFGRGVSYEQYF.

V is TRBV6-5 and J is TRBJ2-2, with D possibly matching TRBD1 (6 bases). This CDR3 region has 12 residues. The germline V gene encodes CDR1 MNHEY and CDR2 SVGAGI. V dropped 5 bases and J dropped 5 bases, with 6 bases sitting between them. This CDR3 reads CASSTGTGELFF. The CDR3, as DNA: TGTGCCAGCAGTACAGGGACCGGGGAGCTGTTTTTT.

Here the CDR3 reads CASSLVGGTDYEQYF. DNA of the CDR3: TGTGCCAGCAGCTTAGTAGGAGGGACAGACTACGAGCAGTACTTC. V gene TRBV7-9 combines with J gene TRBJ2-7; perhaps TRBD1 as D (7 bases). Trimming left V 1 base short and J 3 bases short, with 13 bases between. The CDR3 sequence is 15 residues long. Per germline, CDR1 SEHNR and CDR2 FQNEAQ (reference sequence).

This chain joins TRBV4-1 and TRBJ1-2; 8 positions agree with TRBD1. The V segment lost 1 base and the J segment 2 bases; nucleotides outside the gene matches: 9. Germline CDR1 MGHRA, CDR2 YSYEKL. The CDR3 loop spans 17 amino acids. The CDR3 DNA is TGCGCCAGCAGCCAAGCCGACACAGGGGGTGGAAACTATGGCTACACCTTC. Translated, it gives CASSQADTGGGNYGYTF.

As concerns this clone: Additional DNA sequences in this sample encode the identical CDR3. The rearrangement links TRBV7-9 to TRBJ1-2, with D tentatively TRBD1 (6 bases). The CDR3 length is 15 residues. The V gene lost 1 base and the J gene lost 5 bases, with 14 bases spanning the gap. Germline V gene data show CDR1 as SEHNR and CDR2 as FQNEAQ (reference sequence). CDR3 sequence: CASSLGGSRGYGYTF. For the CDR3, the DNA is TGTGCCAGCAGCTTAGGCGGCAGTAGGGGGTATGGCTACACCTTC.

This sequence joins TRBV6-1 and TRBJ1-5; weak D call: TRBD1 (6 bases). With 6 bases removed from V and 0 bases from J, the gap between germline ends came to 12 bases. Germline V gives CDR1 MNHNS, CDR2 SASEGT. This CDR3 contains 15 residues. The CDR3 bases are TGTGCCAGCAGATCCGGGACACCTAGCAATCAGCCCCAGCATTTT. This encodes CASRSGTPSNQPQHF.

In DNA, the CDR3 is TGCGCCAGCAGGGCGGGAGGGCCGGAGACCCAGTACTTC. This sequence encodes CASRAGGPETQYF. The V call is TRBV5-1, the J call TRBJ2-5; 9 bases fit TRBD2. The CDR3 contains 13 residues. After removal of 5 bases from V and 5 bases from J, the junction contained 4 bases not matched to a gene. CDR1 is SGHRS, CDR2 YFSETQ, per germline. The whole variable domain, filled in from reference TRBV5-1 and TRBJ2-5, reads KAGVTQTPRYLIKTRGQQVTLSCSPISGHRSVSWYQQTPGQGLQFLFEYFSETQRNKGNFPGRFSGRQFSNSRSEMNVSTLELGDSALYLCASRAGGPETQYFGPGTRLLVL.

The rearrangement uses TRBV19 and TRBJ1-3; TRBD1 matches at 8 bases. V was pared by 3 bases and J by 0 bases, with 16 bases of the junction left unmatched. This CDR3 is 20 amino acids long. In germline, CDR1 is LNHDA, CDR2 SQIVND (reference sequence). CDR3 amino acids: CASSMFGVGQVTSSGNTIYF. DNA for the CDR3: TGTGCCAGTAGTATGTTCGGAGTGGGACAGGTTACTAGCTCTGGAAACACCATATATTTT.

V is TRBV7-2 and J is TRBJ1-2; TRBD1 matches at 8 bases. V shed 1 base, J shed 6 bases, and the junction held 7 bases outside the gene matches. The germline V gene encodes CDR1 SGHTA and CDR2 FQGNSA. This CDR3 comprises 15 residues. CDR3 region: CASSLVGGQGHGYTF. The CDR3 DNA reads TGTGCCAGCAGCTTAGTAGGCGGACAGGGTCATGGCTACACCTTC. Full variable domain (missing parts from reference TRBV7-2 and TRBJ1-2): GAGVSQSPSNKVTEKGKDVELRCDPISGHTALYWYRQSLGQGLEFLIYFQGNSAPDKSGLPSDRFSAERTGGSVSTLTIQRTQQEDSAVYLCASSLVGGQGHGYTFGSGTRLTVV.

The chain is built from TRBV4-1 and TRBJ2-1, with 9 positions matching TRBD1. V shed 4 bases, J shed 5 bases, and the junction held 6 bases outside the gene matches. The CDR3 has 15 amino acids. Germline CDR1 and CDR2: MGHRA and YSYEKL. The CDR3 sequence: CASSLTGTGNNEQFF. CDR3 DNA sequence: TGCGCCAGCAGCCTAACCGGGACAGGGAACAATGAGCAGTTCTTC.

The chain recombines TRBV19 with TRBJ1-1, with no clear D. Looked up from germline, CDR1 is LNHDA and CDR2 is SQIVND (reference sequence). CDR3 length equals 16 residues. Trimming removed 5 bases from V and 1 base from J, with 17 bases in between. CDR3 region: CASSPREGERNTEAFF. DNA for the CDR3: TGTGCCAGTAGTCCCCGAGAGGGTGAGAGGAACACTGAAGCTTTCTTT. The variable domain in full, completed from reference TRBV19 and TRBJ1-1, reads DGGITQSPKYLFRKEGQNVTLSCEQNLNHDAMYWYRQDPGQGLRLIYYSQIVNDFQKGDIAEGYSVSREKKESFPLTVTSAQKNPTAFYLCASSPREGERNTEAFFGQGTRLTVV.

CDR3 loop: CATSRVLAGGHNEQFF. CDR3 coding DNA: TGTGCCACCAGCAGAGTCCTAGCGGGAGGGCACAATGAGCAGTTCTTC. The genes are TRBV15 and TRBJ2-1, with TRBD2 identical over 12 bases. V gave up 1 base and J gave up 5 bases; unmatched junction bases: 3. Germline-derived CDR1 and CDR2 are LNHNV and YYDKDF (reference sequence). The CDR3 is made up of 16 amino acids.

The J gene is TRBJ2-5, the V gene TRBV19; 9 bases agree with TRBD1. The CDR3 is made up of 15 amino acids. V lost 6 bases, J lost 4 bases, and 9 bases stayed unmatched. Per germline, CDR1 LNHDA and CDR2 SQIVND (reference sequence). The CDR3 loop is CASRGQGIGRETQYF. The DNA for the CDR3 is TGTGCCAGTAGGGGACAGGGAATTGGGAGAGAGACCCAGTACTTC.

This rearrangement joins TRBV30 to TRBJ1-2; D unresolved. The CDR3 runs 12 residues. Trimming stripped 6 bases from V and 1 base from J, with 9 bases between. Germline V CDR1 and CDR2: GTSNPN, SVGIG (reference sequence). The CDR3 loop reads CACRGINYGYTF. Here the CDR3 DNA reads TGTGCCTGCCGGGGAATTAACTATGGCTACACCTTC.

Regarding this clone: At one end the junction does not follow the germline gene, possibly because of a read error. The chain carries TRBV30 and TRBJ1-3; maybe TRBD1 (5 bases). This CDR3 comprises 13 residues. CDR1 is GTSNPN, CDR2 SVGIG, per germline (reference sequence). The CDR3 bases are TGTGCCTGGAGGGGGGGAGCTGGAAGCACCATATATTTT. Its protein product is CAWRGGAGSTIYF.

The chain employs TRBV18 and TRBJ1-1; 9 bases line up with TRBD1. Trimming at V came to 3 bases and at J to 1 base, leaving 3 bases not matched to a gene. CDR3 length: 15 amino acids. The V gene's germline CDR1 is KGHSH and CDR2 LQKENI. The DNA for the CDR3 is TGTGCCAGCTCACCTGAACAGGGGGCGAACACTGAAGCTTTCTTT. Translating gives CASSPEQGANTEAFF. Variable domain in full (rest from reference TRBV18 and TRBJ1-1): NAGVMQNPRHLVRRRGQEARLRCSPMKGHSHVYWYRQLPEEGLKFMVYLQKENIIDESGMPKERFSAEFPKEGPSILRIQQVVRGDSAAYFCASSPEQGANTEAFFGQGTRLTVV.

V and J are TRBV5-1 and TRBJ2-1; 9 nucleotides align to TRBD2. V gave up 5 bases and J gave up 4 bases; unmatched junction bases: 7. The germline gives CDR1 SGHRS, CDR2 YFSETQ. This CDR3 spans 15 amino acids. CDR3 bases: TGCGCCAGCAGTAAAGCGGGGGGATCTTACAATGAGCAGTTCTTC. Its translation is CASSKAGGSYNEQFF.

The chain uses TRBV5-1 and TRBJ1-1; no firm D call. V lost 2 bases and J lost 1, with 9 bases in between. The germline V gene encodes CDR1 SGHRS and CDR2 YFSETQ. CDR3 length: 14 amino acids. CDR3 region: CASSFSAGNTEAFF. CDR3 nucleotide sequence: TGCGCCAGCAGCTTTAGTGCAGGGAACACTGAAGCTTTCTTT.

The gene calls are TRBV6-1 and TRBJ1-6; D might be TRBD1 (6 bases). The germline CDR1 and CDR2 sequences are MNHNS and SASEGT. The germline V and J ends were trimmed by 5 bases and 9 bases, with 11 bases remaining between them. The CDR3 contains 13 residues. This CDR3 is CASSQGGGSPLHF. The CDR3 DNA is TGTGCCAGCAGTCAGGGAGGGGGTTCACCCCTCCACTTT.

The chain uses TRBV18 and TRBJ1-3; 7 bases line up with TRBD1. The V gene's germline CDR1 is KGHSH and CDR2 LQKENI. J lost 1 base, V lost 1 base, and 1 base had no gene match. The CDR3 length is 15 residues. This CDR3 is CASSPQTGSGNTIYF. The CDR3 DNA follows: TGTGCCAGCTCACCACAGACAGGGTCTGGAAACACCATATATTTT.

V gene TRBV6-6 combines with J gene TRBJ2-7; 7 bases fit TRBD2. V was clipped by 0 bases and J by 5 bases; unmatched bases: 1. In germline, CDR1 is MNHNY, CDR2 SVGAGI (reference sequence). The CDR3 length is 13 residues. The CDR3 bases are TGTGCCAGCAGTTACTCGGGACTACACGAGCAGTACTTC. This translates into CASSYSGLHEQYF.

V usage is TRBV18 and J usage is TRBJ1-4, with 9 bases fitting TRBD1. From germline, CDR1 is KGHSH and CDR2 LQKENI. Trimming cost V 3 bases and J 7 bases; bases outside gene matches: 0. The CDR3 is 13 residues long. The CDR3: CASSPGQGEKLFF. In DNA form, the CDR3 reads TGTGCCAGCTCACCGGGACAGGGTGAAAAACTGTTTTTT.